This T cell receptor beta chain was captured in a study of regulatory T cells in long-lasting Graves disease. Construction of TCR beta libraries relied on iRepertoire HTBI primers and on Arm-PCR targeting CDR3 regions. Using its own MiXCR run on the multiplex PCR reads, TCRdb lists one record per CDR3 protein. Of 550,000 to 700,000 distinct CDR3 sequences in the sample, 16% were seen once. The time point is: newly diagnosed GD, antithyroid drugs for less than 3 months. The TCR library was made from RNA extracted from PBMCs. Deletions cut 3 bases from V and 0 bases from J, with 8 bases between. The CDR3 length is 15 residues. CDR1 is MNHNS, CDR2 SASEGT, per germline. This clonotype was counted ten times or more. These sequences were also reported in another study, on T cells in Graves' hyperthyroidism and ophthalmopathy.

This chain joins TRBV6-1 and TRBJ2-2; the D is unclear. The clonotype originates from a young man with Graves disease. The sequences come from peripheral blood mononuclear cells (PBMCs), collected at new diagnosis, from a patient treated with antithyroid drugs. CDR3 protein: CASSEFRSNTGELFF. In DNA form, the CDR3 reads TGTGCCAGCAGTGAGTTCAGATCGAACACCGGGGAGCTGTTTTTT.